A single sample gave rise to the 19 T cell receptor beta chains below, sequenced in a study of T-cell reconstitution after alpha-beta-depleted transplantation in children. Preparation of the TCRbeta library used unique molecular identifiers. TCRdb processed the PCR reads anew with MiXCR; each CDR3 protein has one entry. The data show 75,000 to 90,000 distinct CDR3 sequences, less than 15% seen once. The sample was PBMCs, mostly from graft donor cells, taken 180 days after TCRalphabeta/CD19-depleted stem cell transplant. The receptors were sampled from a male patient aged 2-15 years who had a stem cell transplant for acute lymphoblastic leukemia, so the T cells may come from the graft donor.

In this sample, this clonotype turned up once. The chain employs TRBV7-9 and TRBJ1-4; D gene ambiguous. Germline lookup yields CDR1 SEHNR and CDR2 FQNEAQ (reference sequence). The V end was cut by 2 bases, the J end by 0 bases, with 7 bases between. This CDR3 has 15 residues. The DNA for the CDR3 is TGTGCCAGCAGCTTAAGCCTCCCAACTAATGAAAAACTGTTTTTT. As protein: CASSLSLPTNEKLFF.

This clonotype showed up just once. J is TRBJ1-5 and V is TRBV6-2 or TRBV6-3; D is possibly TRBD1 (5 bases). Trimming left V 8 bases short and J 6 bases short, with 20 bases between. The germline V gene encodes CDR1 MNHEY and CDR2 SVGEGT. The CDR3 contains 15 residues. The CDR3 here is CASAPITGLGQPQHF. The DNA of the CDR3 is TGTGCCAGCGCCCCCATTACAGGCTTAGGTCAGCCCCAGCATTTT.

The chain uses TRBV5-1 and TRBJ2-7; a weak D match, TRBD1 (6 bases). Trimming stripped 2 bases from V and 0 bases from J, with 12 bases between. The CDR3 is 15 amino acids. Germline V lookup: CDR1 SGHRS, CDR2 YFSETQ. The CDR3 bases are TGCGCCAGCAGCTTTGCAGGGGTCCCCTCCTACGAGCAGTACTTC. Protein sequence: CASSFAGVPSYEQYF.

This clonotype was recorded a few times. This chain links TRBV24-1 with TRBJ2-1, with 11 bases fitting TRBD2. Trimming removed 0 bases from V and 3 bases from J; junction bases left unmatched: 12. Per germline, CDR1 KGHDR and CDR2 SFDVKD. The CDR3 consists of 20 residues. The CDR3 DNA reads TGTGCCACCAGTGATTTGCCGCTAGCGGGAGGATGGAATAGCTACAATGAGCAGTTCTTC. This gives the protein CATSDLPLAGGWNSYNEQFF.

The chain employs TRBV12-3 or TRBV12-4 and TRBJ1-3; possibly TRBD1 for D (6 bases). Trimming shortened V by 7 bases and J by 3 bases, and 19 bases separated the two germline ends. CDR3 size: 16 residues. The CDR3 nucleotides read TGTGCCAGCAATCCTCCCGGGACATATAATGGAAACACCATATATTTT. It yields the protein CASNPPGTYNGNTIYF.

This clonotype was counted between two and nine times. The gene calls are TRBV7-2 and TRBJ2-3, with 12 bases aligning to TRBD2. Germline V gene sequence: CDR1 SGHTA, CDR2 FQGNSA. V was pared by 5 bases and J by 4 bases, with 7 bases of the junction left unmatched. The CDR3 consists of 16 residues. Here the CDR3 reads CASSPRTSGISDTQYF. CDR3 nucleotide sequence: TGTGCCAGCAGCCCACGGACTAGCGGGATTTCAGATACGCAGTATTTT.

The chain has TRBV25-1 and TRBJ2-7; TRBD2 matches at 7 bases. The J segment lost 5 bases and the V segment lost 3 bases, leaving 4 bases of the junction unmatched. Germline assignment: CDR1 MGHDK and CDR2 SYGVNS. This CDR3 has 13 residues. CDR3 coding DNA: TGTGCCAGCAGTGAGCGGGGGTTGGACGAGCAGTACTTC. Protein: CASSERGLDEQYF.

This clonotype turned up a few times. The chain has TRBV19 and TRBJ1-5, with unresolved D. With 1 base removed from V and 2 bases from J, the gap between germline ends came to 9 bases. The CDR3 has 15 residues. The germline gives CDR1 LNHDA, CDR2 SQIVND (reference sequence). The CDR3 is CASSIAGKGNQPQHF. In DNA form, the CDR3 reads TGTGCCAGTAGTATAGCCGGGAAGGGCAATCAGCCCCAGCATTTT.

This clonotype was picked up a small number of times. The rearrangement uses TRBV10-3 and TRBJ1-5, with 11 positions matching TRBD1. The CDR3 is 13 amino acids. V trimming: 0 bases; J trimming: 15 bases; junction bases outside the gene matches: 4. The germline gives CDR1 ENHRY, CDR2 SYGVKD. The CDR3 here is CAISESIGTGGHF. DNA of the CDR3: TGTGCCATCAGTGAGTCAATCGGGACAGGGGGGCATTTT.

The DNA of the CDR3 is TGTGCCAGCAGCTTGCCTCAGGGACTGAACTATGGCTACACCTTC. This translates into CASSLPQGLNYGYTF. J is TRBJ1-2 and V is TRBV5-6; the D gene is possibly TRBD1 (5 bases). The CDR3 is made up of 15 amino acids. Deletions cut 1 base from V and 2 bases from J, with 12 bases between. Germline loops: CDR1 SGHDT, CDR2 YYEEEE.

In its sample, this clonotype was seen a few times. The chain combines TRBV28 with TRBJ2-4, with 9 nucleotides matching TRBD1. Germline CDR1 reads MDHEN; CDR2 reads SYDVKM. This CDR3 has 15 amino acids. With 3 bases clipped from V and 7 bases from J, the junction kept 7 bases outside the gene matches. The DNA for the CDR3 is TGTGCCAGCAGTTTCACGGGACAGGGAGAGAACATTCAGTACTTC. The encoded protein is CASSFTGQGENIQYF.

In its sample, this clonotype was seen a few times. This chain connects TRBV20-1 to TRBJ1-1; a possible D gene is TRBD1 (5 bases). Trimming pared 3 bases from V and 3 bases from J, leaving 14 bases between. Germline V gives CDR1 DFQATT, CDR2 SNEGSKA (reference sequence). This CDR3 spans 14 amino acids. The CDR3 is CSARRGASDTEAFF. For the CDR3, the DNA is TGCAGTGCTAGGCGGGGCGCGTCGGACACTGAAGCTTTCTTT.

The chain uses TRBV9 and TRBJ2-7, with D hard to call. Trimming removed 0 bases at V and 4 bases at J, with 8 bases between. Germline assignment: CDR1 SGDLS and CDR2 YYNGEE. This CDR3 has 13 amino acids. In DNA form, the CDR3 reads TGTGCCAGCAGCGTAGGGCTCTCTTACGAGCAGTACTTC. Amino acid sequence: CASSVGLSYEQYF.

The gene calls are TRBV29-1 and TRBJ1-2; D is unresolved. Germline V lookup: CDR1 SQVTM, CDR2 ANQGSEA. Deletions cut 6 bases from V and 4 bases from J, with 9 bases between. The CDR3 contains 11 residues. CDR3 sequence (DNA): TGCAGCGTGGCCGACCTCTATGGCTACACCTTC. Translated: CSVADLYGYTF.

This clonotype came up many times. CDR3 in amino acids: CASSLSAGGRFNYGYTF. DNA of the CDR3: TGTGCCAGCAGCTTATCGGCTGGGGGGCGGTTTAACTATGGCTACACCTTC. The J gene is TRBJ1-2, the V gene TRBV7-6, with a tentative D call TRBD1 (6 bases). Germline V gene data show CDR1 as SGHVS and CDR2 as FNYEAQ. V was cut by 2 bases and J by 1 base, with 17 bases left in between. The CDR3 spans 17 residues.

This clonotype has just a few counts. CDR3 DNA: TGTGCCAGCAGTGTTGGACGCCATAGCAATCAGCCCCAGCATTTT. Protein: CASSVGRHSNQPQHF. V usage is TRBV12-3 or TRBV12-4 and J usage is TRBJ1-5; D gene uncertain. This CDR3 has 15 amino acids. Trimming pared 5 bases from V and 0 bases from J, leaving 11 bases between.

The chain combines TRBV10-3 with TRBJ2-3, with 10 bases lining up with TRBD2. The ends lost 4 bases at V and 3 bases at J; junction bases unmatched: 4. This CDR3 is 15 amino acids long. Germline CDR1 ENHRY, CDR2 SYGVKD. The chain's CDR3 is CAISVTSGITDTQYF. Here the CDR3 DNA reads TGTGCCATCAGTGTCACTAGCGGGATTACAGATACGCAGTATTTT.

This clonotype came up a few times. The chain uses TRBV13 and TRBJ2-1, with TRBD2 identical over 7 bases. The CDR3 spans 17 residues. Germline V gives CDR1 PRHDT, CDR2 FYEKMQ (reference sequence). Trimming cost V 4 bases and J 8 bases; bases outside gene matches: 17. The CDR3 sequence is CASSSPVAGFSRDEQFF. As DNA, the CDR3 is TGTGCCAGCAGCTCCCCCGTAGCGGGTTTCTCAAGGGATGAGCAGTTCTTC.

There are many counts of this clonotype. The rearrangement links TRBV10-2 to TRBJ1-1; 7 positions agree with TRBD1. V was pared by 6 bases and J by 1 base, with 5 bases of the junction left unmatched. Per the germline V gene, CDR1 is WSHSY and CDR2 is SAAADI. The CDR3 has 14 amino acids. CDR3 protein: CASSPRGANTEAFF. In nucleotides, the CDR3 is TGCGCCAGCAGCCCCAGGGGGGCGAACACTGAAGCTTTCTTT.